Sequencing of this TCR beta chain was carried out in a study of T cell changes during pregnancy in multiple sclerosis (dated by TCRdb to between 2018 and 2020). For the wider study: Changes in the T cell repertoire over the course of pregnancy were examined in this study in women with multiple sclerosis.

Libraries were prepared through the immunoSEQ multiplex PCR assay. The table was pulled from immuneACCESS by TCRdb, which kept in-frame rearrangements only. Such tables lose some clones; where checked, under half of the loss comes from unresolved V genes, and the rest has no known cause. This sample comprises 30,000 to 35,000 clones, roughly 89% of them detected only once. The top ten clones comprise about 0.58% of the sample. Note on this clone: No antigen is known for it. No quality values exist for individual bases; no much larger clone is one base distant.

V is cut back by 6 bases and J by 1 base, with 0 bases in the junction unmatched. Per the germline V gene, WSHSY is the CDR1 and SAAADI is the CDR2. Its CDR3 holds 14 amino acids, cysteine through phenylalanine. The read is trimmed to its CDR3 DNA, 42 bases read in frame from base 1. The TCR comes from a female donor in good health, enrolled as a control in a pregnancy study. The chain links TRBV10-2 with TRBJ2-2, and TRBD1 matches 9 of the central bases. The sample in question was CD4+ T cells from peripheral blood mononuclear cells, obtained in the third trimester of pregnancy. The nucleotides read TGCGCCAGCAGGACAGGGGGGAACACCGGGGAGCTGTTTTTT. Its coded protein is CASRTGGNTGELFF.